The source of this T cell receptor (beta chain) is a study of pediatric ulcerative colitis. Turning to the study itself: Most patients had pancolitis, and two had left-sided colitis.

The rectum was sampled with one to two pinch biopsies at colonoscopy. Trimming at V came to 6 bases and at J to 6 bases, leaving 9 bases not matched to a gene. The CDR3 runs to 14 residues. Germline CDR1 is MDHEN and CDR2 is SYDVKM. Study-wide findings and caveats: No controls had the two rectal clonotypes shared by ulcerative colitis patients. Clonal expansions reduced rectal repertoire diversity in acute severe colitis. Ulcerative colitis patients shared more blood-rectal clones than controls.

A note on this clone: Antigen unknown.

Method: immunoSEQ multiplex PCR; TCRdb's copy keeps in-frame clones and lacks some. This sample has about 36,000 clones, with 55% to 85% found just once. V and J are TRBV28 and TRBJ1-2; TRBD1 matches at 8 bases. The sequence came from a boy aged 5 to 17 with moderate ulcerative colitis. The material sequenced was gut tissue. The CDR3 reads CASSPSDRVDGYTF. Here the CDR3 DNA reads TGTGCCAGCAGCCCCTCGGACAGGGTGGATGGCTACACCTTC.